This T cell receptor (beta chain) appears in the sequencing data of a study of identical twins. Each donor was a healthy Caucasian. Whole-study results and caveats: A lower insertion count was a feature of abundant cord blood beta clonotypes, with no such feature in memory repertoires.

TCRdb analysed the 5' RACE reads with MiXCR anew, one entry per CDR3 protein. The repertoire includes around 280,000 distinct CDR3 sequences, about 8.9% of them detected once, and more than 2% sits in the top ten. This clonotype showed up just a few times. Its antigen remains unknown. The same data also went into a second study, on yellow fever vaccine responses in identical twins.

Specimen: memory (CD45RO+) T cells sorted from blood. This clonotype originated in a woman between 18 and 30 years old in good health.

The CDR3 here is CATRRAGFIRETQYF. The CDR3 nucleotides are TGTGCCACCCGACGGGCGGGGTTTATAAGGGAGACCCAGTACTTC. V gene TRBV27 combines with J gene TRBJ2-5; the D gene is possibly TRBD2 (6 bases). V was cut by 10 bases and J by 5 bases, with 23 bases left in between. The CDR3 loop spans 15 amino acids. CDR1 is MNHEY and CDR2 is SMNVEV in the germline V gene (reference sequence).